The 12 T cell receptor beta chains given below trace back to one sample, sequenced in a study of blood T cell repertoires in COVID-19. Libraries were prepared by immunoSEQ multiplex PCR; TCRdb keeps only in-frame clonotypes and omits some of them. Of 110,000 to 150,000 clones listed, approximately 80% are singletons. Sequenced: peripheral blood. The source of these receptors is a woman aged 80 or over in a cohort sampled during active or convalescent COVID-19.

The chain combines TRBV4-1 with TRBJ2-1; 10 positions match TRBD2. This CDR3 contains 17 residues. V dropped 0 bases and J dropped 8; count of bases not matched to a gene: 10. Germline V lookup: CDR1 MGHRA, CDR2 YSYEKL. CDR3 protein: CASSQDGAGGPLDEQFF. The CDR3 DNA reads TGCGCCAGCAGCCAAGATGGAGCGGGGGGGCCTCTCGATGAGCAGTTCTTC.

V usage is TRBV2 and J usage is TRBJ1-1, with 9 bases lining up with TRBD1. The germline V gene encodes CDR1 SNHLY and CDR2 FYNNEI. The CDR3 contains 17 residues. Germline trimming cut 7 bases from V and 2 bases from J; bases unmatched to any gene: 14. For the CDR3, the DNA is TGTGCCAGCATCGGGCTGTGGGGACAGGGTTCAAACACTGAAGCTTTCTTT. Its translation is CASIGLWGQGSNTEAFF.

CDR3 in DNA: TGTGCCAGCAGCACGCGGGGGGGAGACACAGATACGCAGTATTTT. Translated, it gives CASSTRGGDTDTQYF. This chain uses TRBV28 with TRBJ2-3; 9 bases fit TRBD2. The germline CDR1 and CDR2 sequences are MDHEN and SYDVKM. The CDR3 loop spans 15 amino acids. V was clipped by 6 bases and J by 2 bases; unmatched bases: 6.

The chain joins TRBV15 to TRBJ1-3, with D unclear. The CDR3 spans 13 residues. Germline V lookup: CDR1 LNHNV, CDR2 YYDKDF (reference sequence). V dropped 4 bases and J dropped 4 bases, with 8 bases sitting between them. The CDR3 coding sequence is TGTGCCACCAGCAACGGAGTCGGAAACACCATATATTTT. Encoded protein: CATSNGVGNTIYF.

The CDR3 loop reads CASSSGRGGGLYNEQFF. CDR3 nucleotides: TGTGCCAGCAGCTCGGGTCGGGGAGGGGGGTTATACAATGAGCAGTTCTTC. The chain has TRBV7-4 and TRBJ2-1; possible D gene TRBD2, 7 bases. The CDR3 spans 17 residues. V lost 4 bases to trimming and J lost 4 bases, with 20 bases between them. Germline V gene data show CDR1 as SGHVT and CDR2 as SQSDAQ.

This clone appeared a single time. The chain recombines TRBV11-1 with TRBJ2-5; 7 bases match TRBD1. The V segment lost 5 bases and the J segment 5 bases; nucleotides outside the gene matches: 5. CDR3 length: 13 amino acids. CDR1 is SGHAT and CDR2 is FQDESV in the germline V gene (reference sequence). The CDR3 is CASSPDRLETQYF. DNA of the CDR3: TGTGCCAGCAGCCCGGACAGGCTGGAGACCCAGTACTTC.

The chain uses TRBV7-3 and TRBJ2-2; 9 positions agree with TRBD2. The CDR3 loop spans 14 amino acids. The ends lost 4 bases at V and 7 bases at J; junction bases unmatched: 4. Germline V gene sequence: CDR1 SGHTA, CDR2 FQGTGA. The CDR3 is CASSWGLAGGELFF. In nucleotides, the CDR3 is TGTGCCAGCAGCTGGGGACTAGCTGGCGGGGAGCTGTTTTTT.

The CDR3 DNA is TGTGCCAGCAGTTACTCGGCGGGGGACCTCTACGAGCAGTACTTC. Translation: CASSYSAGDLYEQYF. This chain uses TRBV6-5 with TRBJ2-7; TRBD2 matches at 7 bases. The germline CDR1 and CDR2 sequences are MNHEY and SVGAGI. The CDR3 is 15 amino acids. The V gene end was trimmed by 0 bases and the J gene end by 3 bases; junction bases not matched to a gene: 5.

The J gene is TRBJ1-4, the V gene TRBV6-5; 7 nucleotides align to TRBD1. The germline gives CDR1 MNHEY, CDR2 SVGAGI. The CDR3 loop spans 15 amino acids. Losses at the gene ends were 5 bases for V and 5 bases for J; bases not matched to a gene: 8. CDR3 sequence reads: CASSTRDSRNEKLFF. As DNA, the CDR3 is TGTGCCAGCAGTACCAGGGACAGCAGGAATGAAAAACTGTTTTTT.

The chain combines TRBV11-3 with TRBJ2-5, with D possibly being TRBD2 (6 bases). CDR1 is SGHNT, CDR2 YENEEA, per germline. This CDR3 is built from 13 residues. With 5 bases removed from V and 3 bases from J, the gap between germline ends came to 10 bases. DNA of the CDR3: TGTGCCAGCAGCCCTCCGGGGGAAGAGACCCAGTACTTC. Protein: CASSPPGEETQYF.

The rearrangement uses TRBV6-5 and TRBJ1-1; no firm D call. The ends were cut back, 8 bases at V and 1 base at J, with 14 bases in the middle. The CDR3 runs to 14 residues. Germline-derived CDR1 and CDR2 are MNHEY and SVGAGI. CDR3 in DNA: TGTGCCAGCTTCCCATGGTCCAGGAACACTGAAGCTTTCTTT. It codes for CASFPWSRNTEAFF.

The V and J genes are TRBV20-1 and TRBJ1-4; 7 bases align to TRBD1. V was pared by 3 bases and J by 7 bases, with 23 bases of the junction left unmatched. The CDR3 has 19 amino acids. Germline values: CDR1 DFQATT, CDR2 SNEGSKA (reference sequence). CDR3 bases: TGCAGTGCTAGTCAGCAAAAGAGGGGCGCCGTCAGGGGGTTTGAAAAACTGTTTTTT. It encodes CSASQQKRGAVRGFEKLFF.